The 30 T cell receptor beta chains given below trace back to one sample, sequenced in a study of CD8+ T cells in alopecia areata. cDNA prepared by RNA extraction and subsequent reverse transcription served as the template for sequencing. Here immunoSEQ multiplex PCR was the method, and the copy in TCRdb shows in-frame clones only, minus some. Among 190,000 or so clones listed, roughly 64% were seen once. Treatment given: oral pan-JAK inhibitor, 5-10 mg twice daily. The sample consisted of CD8+ T cells sorted from blood, taken at week 24, from a patient treated with tofacitinib. These receptors came from a human donor with alopecia areata.

The count of this clone is one. This chain uses TRBV5-1 with TRBJ1-1; D gene ambiguous. The length of the CDR3 is 13 residues. The V end was cut by 3 bases, the J end by 3 bases, with 9 bases between. The germline gives CDR1 SGHRS, CDR2 YFSETQ. The CDR3 protein is CASSWTRDTEAFF. The CDR3 nucleotides read TGCGCCAGCAGCTGGACGCGGGACACTGAAGCTTTCTTT.

This clone was counted between two and nine times. This chain connects TRBV5-1 to TRBJ1-1, with no clear D. With 0 bases removed from V and 3 bases from J, the gap between germline ends came to 6 bases. Germline CDR1 reads SGHRS; CDR2 reads YFSETQ. This CDR3 has 13 amino acids. CDR3 nucleotides: TGCGCCAGCAGCTTGGGGGTGTACACTGAAGCTTTCTTT. It translates to CASSLGVYTEAFF.

This CDR3 is CASSPGGQPHQYF. CDR3 nucleotides: TGCGCCAGCAGCCCAGGTGGGCAGCCTCATCAGTACTTC. The chain joins TRBV4-1 to TRBJ2-7; no reliable D call. The CDR3 consists of 13 residues. Trimming stripped 4 bases from V and 10 bases from J, with 17 bases between. The V gene's germline CDR1 is MGHRA and CDR2 YSYEKL.

This clone has more than one count but fewer than ten. The J gene is TRBJ2-7, the V gene TRBV6-1; TRBD1 might be the D (6 bases). The germline V gene encodes CDR1 MNHNS and CDR2 SASEGT. CDR3 size: 16 residues. V lost 0 bases and J lost 0, with 12 bases in between. As DNA, the CDR3 is TGTGCCAGCAGTGAAGCAGTAGGGACAATCTCCTACGAGCAGTACTTC. It is translated as CASSEAVGTISYEQYF.

V and J are TRBV5-1 and TRBJ2-7; D remains ambiguous. V was trimmed by 2 bases and J by 2 bases, leaving 8 bases between them. Per germline, CDR1 SGHRS and CDR2 YFSETQ. This CDR3 is 13 amino acids long. In DNA form, the CDR3 reads TGCGCCAGCAGCTTCGGCCCACCCTACGAGCAGTACTTC. Translated, it gives CASSFGPPYEQYF. Using reference TRBV5-1 and TRBJ2-7 for the parts outside the CDR3, the full variable domain is KAGVTQTPRYLIKTRGQQVTLSCSPISGHRSVSWYQQTPGQGLQFLFEYFSETQRNKGNFPGRFSGRQFSNSRSEMNVSTLELGDSALYLCASSFGPPYEQYFGPGTRLTVT.

V is TRBV30 and J is TRBJ2-7; D possibly corresponds to TRBD2 (6 bases). Deletions cut 0 bases from V and 7 bases from J, with 10 bases between. Germline CDR1 reads GTSNPN; CDR2 reads SVGIG (reference sequence). The length of the CDR3 is 12 residues. The CDR3 loop is CAWSVMAGEQYF. In DNA, the CDR3 is TGTGCCTGGAGTGTAATGGCGGGAGAGCAGTACTTC.

The chain combines TRBV7-2 with TRBJ2-7; 7 bases match TRBD1. The CDR3 runs to 16 residues. CDR1 SGHTA and CDR2 FQGNSA come from the germline V gene. The V gene end was trimmed by 5 bases and the J gene end by 4 bases; junction bases not matched to a gene: 14. The CDR3 nucleotides are TGTGCCAGCAGCCCCCACCCGGGACAGTTGGTTTACGAGCAGTACTTC. Encoded protein: CASSPHPGQLVYEQYF.

The gene calls are TRBV30 and TRBJ2-5; no reliable D call. V lost 3 bases, J lost 2 bases, and 4 bases lay in between. The CDR3 spans 11 residues. The germline gives CDR1 GTSNPN, CDR2 SVGIG (reference sequence). The CDR3 nucleotides are TGTGCCTGGAGCCCACAAGAGACCCAGTACTTC. Translated: CAWSPQETQYF. Complete variable domain (other parts from reference TRBV30 and TRBJ2-5): SQTIHQWPATLVQPVGSPLSLECTVEGTSNPNLYWYRQAAGRGLQLLFYSVGIGQISSEVPQNLSASRPQDRQFILSSKKLLLSDSGFYLCAWSPQETQYFGPGTRLLVL.

This chain joins TRBV13 and TRBJ2-1, with a weak D call TRBD2 (6 bases). The CDR3 length is 13 residues. Germline V gene lookup returns CDR1 PRHDT and CDR2 FYEKMQ (reference sequence). Deletions cut 5 bases from V and 5 bases from J, with 10 bases between. The CDR3, as DNA: TGTGCCAGCAGCCCGCGGGACCACAATGAGCAGTTCTTC. Translation gives CASSPRDHNEQFF.

The gene calls are TRBV6-1 and TRBJ1-1; D may be TRBD1 (6 bases). V gave up 10 bases and J gave up 10 bases, with 22 bases separating them. CDR3 size: 13 residues. Germline CDR1 MNHNS, CDR2 SASEGT. The CDR3 DNA reads as TGTGCCATCCTACCCCCGGGGGGGCTGAGAGCTTTCTTT. Its translation is CAILPPGGLRAFF.

The V gene is TRBV13, the J gene TRBJ2-7, with TRBD1 matching over 8 bases. CDR1 and CDR2 (germline): PRHDT, FYEKMQ (reference sequence). J lost 0 bases, V lost 0 bases, and 4 bases had no gene match. The CDR3 extends over 16 amino acids. The CDR3 is CASSLGGQATSYEQYF. In nucleotides, the CDR3 is TGTGCCAGCAGCTTAGGGGGACAGGCAACCTCCTACGAGCAGTACTTC.

The chain joins TRBV7-6 to TRBJ2-5, with D perhaps matching TRBD1 (6 bases). The V end lost 5 bases, the J end lost 0 bases, and 19 bases lay between the germline ends. This CDR3 contains 17 residues. Germline V gene lookup returns CDR1 SGHVS and CDR2 FNYEAQ. CDR3 in DNA: TGTGCCAGCAGCCCTGCCCACACGCAGGGGAACCAAGAGACCCAGTACTTC. Translated, it gives CASSPAHTQGNQETQYF.

This clone was counted a few times. Compared with germline, one end of the junction differs, possibly owing to a read error. The J gene is TRBJ2-7, the V gene TRBV25-1, with a weak D call TRBD2 (6 bases). Germline loops: CDR1 MGHDK, CDR2 SYGVNS. The CDR3 has 11 amino acids. The CDR3 DNA reads as TGTGCCAGCAGTGAAGGGGGGTATATTAACTTC. Residues: CASSEGGYINF.

The rearrangement uses TRBV11-2 and TRBJ2-3, with 7 positions matching TRBD2. The CDR3 runs to 16 residues. V lost 0 bases and J lost 1; bases outside the gene matches: 4. Germline V gives CDR1 SGHAT, CDR2 FQNNGV. CDR3 sequence: CASSLDLAGRTDTQYF. CDR3 DNA sequence: TGTGCCAGCAGCTTAGACTTAGCGGGCCGCACAGATACGCAGTATTTT.

The sample holds one count of this clone. V is TRBV15 and J is TRBJ1-1; 8 bases fit TRBD1. Germline trimming cut 2 bases from V and 6 bases from J; bases unmatched to any gene: 5. The CDR3 is 14 residues long. Germline loops: CDR1 LNHNV, CDR2 YYDKDF (reference sequence). CDR3 in DNA: TGTGCCACCAGCAGACAGGACAGGGCCGCTGAAGCTTTCTTT. This encodes CATSRQDRAAEAFF.

The chain employs TRBV19 and TRBJ1-1; TRBD1 is a possible D gene (5 bases). This CDR3 is 12 amino acids long. Germline V gene data show CDR1 as LNHDA and CDR2 as SQIVND (reference sequence). Trimming shortened V by 3 bases and J by 9 bases, and 11 bases separated the two germline ends. CDR3 protein: CASSIGGPQAFF. In nucleotides, the CDR3 is TGTGCCAGTAGTATTGGGGGACCCCAAGCTTTCTTT.

This clone occurred a few times. The chain joins TRBV5-1 to TRBJ1-1; no clear D gene. V dropped 4 bases and J dropped 0 bases, with 7 bases sitting between them. Per the germline V gene, CDR1 is SGHRS and CDR2 is YFSETQ. The CDR3 totals 13 residues. This CDR3 reads CASSLDMNTEAFF. The CDR3 DNA reads TGCGCCAGCAGCCTCGATATGAACACTGAAGCTTTCTTT.

V usage is TRBV27 and J usage is TRBJ1-2; D not certain. V lost 3 bases to trimming and J lost 4 bases, with 9 bases between them. The V gene's germline CDR1 is MNHEY and CDR2 SMNVEV (reference sequence). CDR3 length equals 13 residues. This CDR3 reads CASSFGTSYGYTF. The DNA for the CDR3 is TGTGCCAGCAGTTTTGGCACCTCCTATGGCTACACCTTC.

This clone was detected once. The J gene is TRBJ1-1, the V gene TRBV6-4, with 7 bases lining up with TRBD1. The CDR3 spans 13 residues. Germline CDR1 reads MRHNA; CDR2 reads SNTAGT. V dropped 2 bases and J dropped 4; count of bases not matched to a gene: 1. The CDR3 DNA reads TGTGCCAGCAGTGACAGGGGGCTCACTGAAGCTTTCTTT. It is translated as CASSDRGLTEAFF.

The table lists this clone with a count of one. The same CDR3 also results from other DNA sequences found in this sample. The chain uses TRBV7-9 and TRBJ1-1; no firm D call. The germline CDR1 and CDR2 sequences are SEHNR and FQNEAQ (reference sequence). The CDR3 covers 13 residues. With 1 base removed from V and 5 bases from J, the gap between germline ends came to 8 bases. The CDR3 nucleotides read TGTGCCAGCAGCTTAGGTGGAGGAACTGAAGCTTTCTTT. Its translation is CASSLGGGTEAFF.

This clone was detected only a few times. The chain is built from TRBV29-1 and TRBJ2-1; 8 nucleotides match TRBD2. The V gene's germline CDR1 is SQVTM and CDR2 ANQGSEA. The CDR3 extends over 13 amino acids. The junction had 5 bases not matched to a gene; V was cut back by 2 bases and J by 8 bases. DNA for the CDR3: TGCAGCGTTGAATTCGGGGGGGGCCATGAGCAGTTCTTC. As protein: CSVEFGGGHEQFF.

The chain employs TRBV15 and TRBJ1-5; 9 nucleotides line up with TRBD1. The germline V gene has CDR1 LNHNV and CDR2 YYDKDF (reference sequence). V lost 6 bases, J lost 2 bases, and 2 bases stayed unmatched. The CDR3 totals 14 residues. CDR3 nucleotides: TGTGCCACCAGAGACAGGGGGGGCAATCAGCCCCAGCATTTT. Its protein is CATRDRGGNQPQHF.

V usage is TRBV30 and J usage is TRBJ2-2; a weak D match, TRBD2 (5 bases). The CDR3 contains 14 residues. Trimming left V 5 bases short and J 7 bases short, with 17 bases between. Germline CDR1 and CDR2: GTSNPN and SVGIG (reference sequence). CDR3 nucleotides: TGTGCCTGGGAGGGTCCCCCGGGGAACGGGGAGCTGTTTTTT. Encoded protein: CAWEGPPGNGELFF.

In its sample, this clone was seen a few times. Other DNA sequences from this sample encode an identical CDR3 as well. This chain connects TRBV12-5 to TRBJ1-5; D ambiguous. Trimming removed 2 bases from V and 7 bases from J, with 3 bases in between. Germline assignment: CDR1 LGHNT and CDR2 FRNRAP. This CDR3 is built from 11 residues. CDR3 in DNA: TGTGCTAGTGGTTTGTCCCAGCCCCAGCATTTT. It specifies CASGLSQPQHF.

This chain connects TRBV4-1 to TRBJ2-1; D perhaps matches TRBD2 (6 bases). V was trimmed by 1 base and J by 9 bases, leaving 7 bases between them. CDR1 and CDR2 from the germline V gene are MGHRA and YSYEKL. The CDR3 loop spans 12 amino acids. The CDR3: CASSQGGVEQFF. The CDR3 bases are TGCGCCAGCAGCCAAGGGGGGGTTGAGCAGTTCTTC.

V and J are TRBV9 and TRBJ1-2; no clear D. V was cut by 3 bases and J by 6 bases, with 18 bases left in between. The length of the CDR3 is 15 residues. CDR1 and CDR2 from the germline V gene are SGDLS and YYNGEE. The CDR3 sequence: CASSGESRGWDGYTF. The CDR3 DNA reads as TGTGCCAGCAGCGGAGAGTCGAGAGGGTGGGATGGCTACACCTTC.

This clone was observed a handful of times. V is TRBV7-2 and J is TRBJ2-1; possibly TRBD1 for D (6 bases). Trimming took 7 bases from V and 3 from J, leaving 16 bases between them. The CDR3 sequence is 15 residues long. CDR1 is SGHTA and CDR2 is FQGNSA in the germline V gene. CDR3 amino acids: CASNPWGQDYNEQFF. In DNA form, the CDR3 reads TGTGCCAGCAATCCGTGGGGACAAGACTACAATGAGCAGTTCTTC.

This clone occurred once. This chain uses TRBV25-1 with TRBJ2-3, with D perhaps TRBD1 or TRBD2 (6 bases each). The CDR3 length is 17 residues. With 1 base removed from V and 1 base from J, the gap between germline ends came to 15 bases. Per the germline V gene, CDR1 is MGHDK and CDR2 is SYGVNS. This CDR3 is CASSESPAGGGTDTQYF. The CDR3 coding sequence is TGTGCCAGCAGTGAATCCCCTGCCGGGGGCGGCACAGATACGCAGTATTTT.

J is TRBJ2-3 and V is TRBV30, with 8 bases aligning to TRBD2. V was pared by 4 bases and J by 0 bases, with 3 bases of the junction left unmatched. The CDR3 sequence is 14 residues long. Germline CDR1 and CDR2: GTSNPN and SVGIG (reference sequence). The CDR3 sequence: CAWTSGQSTDTQYF. Written as DNA, the CDR3 is TGTGCCTGGACTAGCGGGCAAAGCACAGATACGCAGTATTTT.

In this sample, this clone turned up once. The CDR3 loop is CASSAGMARGPNEQYF. CDR3 bases: TGTGCCAGCAGCGCTGGGATGGCACGAGGGCCCAACGAGCAGTACTTC. The J gene is TRBJ2-7, the V gene TRBV5-4; tentatively, D is TRBD2 (5 bases). V was pared by 4 bases and J by 5 bases, with 22 bases between. This CDR3 contains 16 residues. Germline lookup yields CDR1 SGHNT and CDR2 YYREEE (reference sequence).